This T cell receptor beta chain was found in a study of OX40 agonist ivuxolimab in advanced cancers. Study-level background: Patients undergoing dose escalation presented with hepatocellular carcinoma, melanoma, renal cell or head and neck cancer. Participants averaged approximately 65 years of age (range about 23 to 90) and were around 80% male. Study-wide results and caveats: Those patients achieving a partial response at 0.1-3.0 mg/kg showed among the lowest clonal expansion. At 0.1 to 3.0 mg/kg and by week 6, clonal expansion occurred in CD4+ and CD8+ blood T cells.

The CDR3 length is 14 residues. V dropped 3 bases and J dropped 7 bases, with 16 bases sitting between them. Germline CDR1 is SQVTM and CDR2 is ANQGSEA. This clone was counted only a few times. Antigen unknown. Data came from immunoSEQ multiplex PCR; TCRdb stores just in-frame clones and leaves some out. The data hold 65,000 to 95,000 clones, with roughly 90% observed a single time. The chain is built from TRBV29-1 and TRBJ2-1; unclear D gene. The source is an adult with an advanced solid tumor such as melanoma, head and neck, liver or kidney cancer. This specimen was CD4+ or CD8+ T cells sorted from blood, taken in a trial of the OX40 agonist ivuxolimab. The CDR3 nucleotides read TGCAGCGTTGATTTAGGGAATCTTAGGAATGAGCAGTTCTTC. Amino acid sequence: CSVDLGNLRNEQFF.